Here is one TCR beta chain with its context. What it binds is not known. These data are taken from a study of T cell responses to AZD1222 COVID-19 vaccine. The CDR3 is made up of 18 amino acids. Trimming cost V 2 bases and J 3 bases; bases outside gene matches: 7. The germline V gene has CDR1 MNHEY and CDR2 SMNVEV (reference sequence). Study-wide findings and caveats: With dominance at 160-218 and 743-854, vaccine-associated CD4 TCRs spanned spike. Reports indicate that nearly half of spike-specific TCRs are directed at unmutated variant regions.

The repertoire was sequenced with immunoSEQ multiplex PCR; TCRdb's copy has only in-frame clones and lacks some. Of under 130,000 clones detected, roughly nine tenths appear once; the ten largest clones hold roughly 1.1%. This rearrangement joins TRBV27 to TRBJ2-2, with TRBD2 matching over 12 bases. The sample was peripheral blood, taken on day 0 of AZD1222 vaccination. This receptor was obtained from an adult in good health. The CDR3 DNA is TGTGCCAGCAGTTTACGGGCTAGCGGGAGGGCCGACACCGGGGAGCTGTTTTTT. Translated, it gives CASSLRASGRADTGELFF.